These 8 T cell receptor beta chains were sequenced from one sample in a study of shared clonotypes between healthy human individuals (dated by TCRdb to 2020 to 2022). The library was generated by the immunoSEQ multiplex PCR assay. In TCRdb, the immuneACCESS table is reduced to in-frame sequences with V and J assigned. These tables do not hold every clone; where another copy was compared, an unresolved V gene accounts for under half, and the others remain unexplained. The sample table shows some 1,400,000 clones, and around 97% are seen once. Of the sample, roughly 1.2% falls within the top ten clones. Specimen: naive CD4+ T cells sorted from blood. Taken with the paper, the label for cell subset or site translates to: CD45RA+ positively selected. The receptors derive from a young man in good health.

The V and J genes are TRBV27 and TRBJ2-7; 7 positions agree with TRBD1. CDR1 is MNHEY, CDR2 SMNVEV, per germline (reference sequence). With V trimmed by 8 bases and J by 7 bases, 11 bases remained unmatched. The CDR3 is 13 amino acids. DNA for the CDR3: TGTGCCAGCGGGCACAGGGGAATAAGAGAGCAGTACTTC. Translation gives CASGHRGIREQYF.

This clone was seen once. The V and J genes are TRBV5-1 and TRBJ1-1; tentatively, D is TRBD1 (5 bases). V lost 3 bases, J lost 7 bases, and 16 bases lay in between. Germline CDR1 SGHRS, CDR2 YFSETQ. The CDR3 spans 14 residues. The CDR3 coding sequence is TGCGCCAGCAGCTCTCGGACATATGCCGTTGAAGCTTTCTTT. Its protein is CASSSRTYAVEAFF.

The gene calls are TRBV10-3 and TRBJ2-1; 8 bases map to TRBD2. With V trimmed by 8 bases and J by 9 bases, 15 bases remained unmatched. CDR1 is ENHRY, CDR2 SYGVKD, per germline. The CDR3 is made up of 15 amino acids. The CDR3 sequence is CAIAATSGDNFEQFF. CDR3 nucleotide sequence: TGTGCCATCGCCGCCACTAGCGGAGACAACTTTGAGCAGTTCTTC.

The chain recombines TRBV5-1 with TRBJ2-6; perhaps D is TRBD1 or TRBD2 (5 bases each). This CDR3 region has 18 residues. Germline V gene data show CDR1 as SGHRS and CDR2 as YFSETQ. Between the trimmed V and J ends, which lost 4 bases and 0 bases, there was a span of 17 bases. CDR3 in amino acids: CASSNLGARDSGANVLTF. The CDR3 DNA is TGCGCCAGCAGCAACCTTGGGGCCCGGGACTCTGGGGCCAACGTCCTGACTTTC.

The rearrangement joins TRBV7-9 to TRBJ1-2; 7 nucleotides line up with TRBD1. Germline V gene sequence: CDR1 SEHNR, CDR2 FQNEAQ (reference sequence). The CDR3 totals 13 residues. V lost 3 bases to trimming and J lost 12 bases; unmatched junction nucleotides: 10. CDR3 coding DNA: TGTGCCAGCAGCTTGCAGGGGGTGGCCGGGCACACCTTC. The encoded protein is CASSLQGVAGHTF.

V is TRBV6-5 and J is TRBJ2-7; D perhaps matches TRBD1 (6 bases). The ends were cut back, 0 bases at V and 0 bases at J, with 12 bases in the middle. Germline CDR1 is MNHEY and CDR2 is SVGAGI. This CDR3 has 16 residues. CDR3 sequence (DNA): TGTGCCAGCAGTTACTCGAGGGGGACACTCTCCTACGAGCAGTACTTC. It is translated as CASSYSRGTLSYEQYF.

This clone was counted a single time. The chain is built from TRBV2 and TRBJ2-3; 9 nucleotides match TRBD2. Trimming cost V 9 bases and J 3 bases; bases outside gene matches: 7. The CDR3 consists of 14 residues. Germline CDR1 and CDR2: SNHLY and FYNNEI. The CDR3 nucleotides read TGTGCCAGTAAATCTAGCGGGATGACAGATACGCAGTATTTT. Translated, it gives CASKSSGMTDTQYF.

The V call is TRBV18, the J call TRBJ1-2; D is unclear. CDR1 and CDR2 from the germline V gene are KGHSH and LQKENI. The V end was cut by 0 bases, the J end by 4 bases, with 9 bases between. The CDR3 has 14 amino acids. The CDR3 sequence is CASSPPTESYGYTF. CDR3 DNA sequence: TGTGCCAGCTCACCACCCACAGAGTCCTATGGCTACACCTTC.